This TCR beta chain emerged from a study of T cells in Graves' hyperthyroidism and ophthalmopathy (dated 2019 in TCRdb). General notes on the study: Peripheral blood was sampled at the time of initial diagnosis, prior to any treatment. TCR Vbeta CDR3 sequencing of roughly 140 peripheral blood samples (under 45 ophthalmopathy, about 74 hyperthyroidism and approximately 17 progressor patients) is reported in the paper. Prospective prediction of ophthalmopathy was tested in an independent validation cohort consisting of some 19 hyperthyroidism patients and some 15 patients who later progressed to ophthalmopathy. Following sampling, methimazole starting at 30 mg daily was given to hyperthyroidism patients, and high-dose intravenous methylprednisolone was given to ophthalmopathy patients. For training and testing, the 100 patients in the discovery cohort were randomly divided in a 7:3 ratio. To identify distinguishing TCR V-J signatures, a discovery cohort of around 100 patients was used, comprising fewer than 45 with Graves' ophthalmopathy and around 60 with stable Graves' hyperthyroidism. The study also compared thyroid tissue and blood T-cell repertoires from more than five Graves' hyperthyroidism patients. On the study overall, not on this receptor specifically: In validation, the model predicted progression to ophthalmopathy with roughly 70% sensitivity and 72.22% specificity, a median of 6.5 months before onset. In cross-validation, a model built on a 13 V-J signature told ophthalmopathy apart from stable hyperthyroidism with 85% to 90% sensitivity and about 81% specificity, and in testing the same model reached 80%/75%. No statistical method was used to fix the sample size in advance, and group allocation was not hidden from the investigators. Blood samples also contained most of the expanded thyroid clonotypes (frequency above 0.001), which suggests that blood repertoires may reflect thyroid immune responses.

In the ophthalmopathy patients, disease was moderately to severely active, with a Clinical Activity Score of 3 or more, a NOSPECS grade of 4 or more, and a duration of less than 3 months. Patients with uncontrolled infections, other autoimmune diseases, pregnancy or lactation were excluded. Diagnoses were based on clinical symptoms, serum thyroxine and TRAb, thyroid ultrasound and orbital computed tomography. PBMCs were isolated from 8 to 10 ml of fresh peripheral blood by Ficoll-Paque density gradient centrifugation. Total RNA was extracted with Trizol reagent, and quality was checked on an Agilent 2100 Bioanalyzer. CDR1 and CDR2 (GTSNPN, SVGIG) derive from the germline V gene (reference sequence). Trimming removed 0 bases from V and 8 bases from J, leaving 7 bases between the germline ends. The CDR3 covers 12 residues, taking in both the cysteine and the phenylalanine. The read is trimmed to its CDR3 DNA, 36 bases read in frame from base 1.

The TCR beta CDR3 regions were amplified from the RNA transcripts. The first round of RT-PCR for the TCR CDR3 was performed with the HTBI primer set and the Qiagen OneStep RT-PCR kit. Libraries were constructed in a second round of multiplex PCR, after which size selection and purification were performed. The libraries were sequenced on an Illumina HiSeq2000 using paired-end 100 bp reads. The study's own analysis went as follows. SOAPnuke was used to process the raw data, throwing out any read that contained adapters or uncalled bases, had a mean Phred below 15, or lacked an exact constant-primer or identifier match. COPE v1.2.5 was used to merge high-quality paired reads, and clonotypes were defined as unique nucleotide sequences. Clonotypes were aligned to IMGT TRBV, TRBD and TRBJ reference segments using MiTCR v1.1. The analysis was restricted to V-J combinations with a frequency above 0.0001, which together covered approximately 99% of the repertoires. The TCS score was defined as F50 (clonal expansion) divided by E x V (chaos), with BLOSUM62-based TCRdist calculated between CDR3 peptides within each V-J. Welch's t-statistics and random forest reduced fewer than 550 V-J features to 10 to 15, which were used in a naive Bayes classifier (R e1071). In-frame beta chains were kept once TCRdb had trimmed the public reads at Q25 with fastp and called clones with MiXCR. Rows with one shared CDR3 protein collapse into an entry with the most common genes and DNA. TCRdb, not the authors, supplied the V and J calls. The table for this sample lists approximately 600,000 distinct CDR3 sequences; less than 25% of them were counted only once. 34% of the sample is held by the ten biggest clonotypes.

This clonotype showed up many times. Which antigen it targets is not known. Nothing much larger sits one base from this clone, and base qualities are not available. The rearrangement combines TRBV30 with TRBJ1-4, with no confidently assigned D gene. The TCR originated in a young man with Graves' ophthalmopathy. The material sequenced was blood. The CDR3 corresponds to CAWSVEWEKLFF. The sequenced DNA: TGTGCCTGGAGTGTAGAGTGGGAAAAACTGTTTTTT.